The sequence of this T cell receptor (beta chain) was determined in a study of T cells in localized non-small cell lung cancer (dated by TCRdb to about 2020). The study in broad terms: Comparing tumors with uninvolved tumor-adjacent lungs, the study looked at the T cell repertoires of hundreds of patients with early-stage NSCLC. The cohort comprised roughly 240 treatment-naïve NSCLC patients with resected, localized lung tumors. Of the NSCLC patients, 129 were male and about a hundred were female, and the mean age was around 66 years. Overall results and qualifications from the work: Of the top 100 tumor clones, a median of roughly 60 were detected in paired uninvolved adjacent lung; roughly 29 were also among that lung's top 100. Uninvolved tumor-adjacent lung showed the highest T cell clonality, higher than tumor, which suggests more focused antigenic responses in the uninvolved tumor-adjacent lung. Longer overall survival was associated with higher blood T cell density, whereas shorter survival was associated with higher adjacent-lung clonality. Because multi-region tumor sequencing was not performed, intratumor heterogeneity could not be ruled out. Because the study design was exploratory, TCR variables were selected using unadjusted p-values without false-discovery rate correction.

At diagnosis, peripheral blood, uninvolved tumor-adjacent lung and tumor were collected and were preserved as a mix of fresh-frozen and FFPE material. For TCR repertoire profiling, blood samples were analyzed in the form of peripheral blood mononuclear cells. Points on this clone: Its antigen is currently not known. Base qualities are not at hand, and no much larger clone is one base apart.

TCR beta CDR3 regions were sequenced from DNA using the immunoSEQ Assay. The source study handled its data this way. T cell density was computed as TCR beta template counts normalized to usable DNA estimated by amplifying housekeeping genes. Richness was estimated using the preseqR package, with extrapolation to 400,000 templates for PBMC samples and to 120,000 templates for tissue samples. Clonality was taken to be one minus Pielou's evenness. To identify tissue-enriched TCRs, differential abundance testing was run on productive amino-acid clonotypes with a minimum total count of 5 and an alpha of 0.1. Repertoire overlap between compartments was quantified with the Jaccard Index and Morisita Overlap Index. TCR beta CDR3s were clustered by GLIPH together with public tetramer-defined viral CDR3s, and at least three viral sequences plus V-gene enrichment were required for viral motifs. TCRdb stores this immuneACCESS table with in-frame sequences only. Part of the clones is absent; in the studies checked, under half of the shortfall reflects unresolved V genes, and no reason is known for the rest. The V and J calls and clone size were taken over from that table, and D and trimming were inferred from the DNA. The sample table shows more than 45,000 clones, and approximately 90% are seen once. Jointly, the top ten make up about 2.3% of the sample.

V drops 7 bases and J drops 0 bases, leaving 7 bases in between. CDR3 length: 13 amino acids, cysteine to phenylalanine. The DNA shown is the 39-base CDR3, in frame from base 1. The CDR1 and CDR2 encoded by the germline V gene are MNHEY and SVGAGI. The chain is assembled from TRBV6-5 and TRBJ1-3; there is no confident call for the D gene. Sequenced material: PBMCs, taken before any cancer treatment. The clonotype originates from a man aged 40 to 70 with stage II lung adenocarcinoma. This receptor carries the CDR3 CASKRSSGNTIYF. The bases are TGTGCCAGCAAGCGGAGCTCTGGAAACACCATATATTTT.